This T cell receptor (beta chain) was recovered during a study of blood T cell repertoires in COVID-19. Whole-study context: The origin of the acute and convalescent COVID-19 samples was the United States, Italy and Spain.

The CDR3 length is 18 residues. Sequenced by immunoSEQ multiplex PCR; TCRdb stores in-frame clones only, minus some. The sample shows about 180,000 clones, around 82% of them seen only once. This clone was recorded once. Sequencing input: peripheral blood. V gene TRBV21-1 combines with J gene TRBJ2-1; TRBD2 was called by the table and not checked on the DNA. TRBV21-1 is annotated as a pseudogene. The clonotype originates from a woman older than 75 with active or convalescent COVID-19. In DNA form, the CDR3 reads TGTGCCAGCAGCCCCCGGGGGGTAGCGGGATGCTCCTACAATGAGCAGTTCTTC. Its translation: CASSPRGVAGCSYNEQFF.